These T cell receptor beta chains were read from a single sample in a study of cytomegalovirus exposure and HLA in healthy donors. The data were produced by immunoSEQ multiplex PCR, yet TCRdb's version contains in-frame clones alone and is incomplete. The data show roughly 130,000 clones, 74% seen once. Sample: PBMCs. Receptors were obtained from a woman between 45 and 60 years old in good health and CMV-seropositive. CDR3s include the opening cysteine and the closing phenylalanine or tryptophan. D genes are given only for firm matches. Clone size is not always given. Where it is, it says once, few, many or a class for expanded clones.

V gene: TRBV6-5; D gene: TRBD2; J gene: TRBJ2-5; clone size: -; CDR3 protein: CASSRTSVSETQYF; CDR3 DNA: TGTGCCAGCAGCCGGACTAGCGTCTCAGAGACCCAGTACTTC
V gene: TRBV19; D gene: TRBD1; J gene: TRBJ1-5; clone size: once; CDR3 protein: CASRDRGLGQPQHF; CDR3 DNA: TGTGCCAGTAGGGACAGGGGCTTAGGTCAGCCCCAGCATTTT
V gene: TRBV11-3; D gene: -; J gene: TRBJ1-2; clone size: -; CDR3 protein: CASSPRPGVNYGYTF; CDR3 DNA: TGTGCCAGCAGCCCTCGTCCGGGGGTGAACTATGGCTACACCTTC
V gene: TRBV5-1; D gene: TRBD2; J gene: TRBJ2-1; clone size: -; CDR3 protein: CASSLIGGVYNEQFF; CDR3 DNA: TGCGCCAGCAGCTTGATCGGGGGGGTATACAATGAGCAGTTCTTC
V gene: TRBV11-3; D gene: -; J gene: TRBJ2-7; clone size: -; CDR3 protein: CASSLRGLGEQYF; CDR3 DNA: TGTGCCAGCAGCTTACGTGGGCTGGGCGAGCAGTACTTC
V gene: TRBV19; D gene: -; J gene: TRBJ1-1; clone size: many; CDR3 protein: CATAGITEAFF; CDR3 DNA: TGTGCCACCGCAGGGATCACTGAAGCTTTCTTT
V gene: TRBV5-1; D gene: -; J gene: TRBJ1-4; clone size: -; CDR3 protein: CASRLGGGGGEGEKLFF; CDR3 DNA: TGCGCCAGCCGCTTAGGGGGTGGCGGAGGTGAAGGCGAAAAACTGTTTTTT
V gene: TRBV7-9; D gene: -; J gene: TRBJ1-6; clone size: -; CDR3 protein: CASSPTWTAHSPLHF; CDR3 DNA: TGTGCCAGCAGCCCGACCTGGACAGCCCATTCACCCCTCCACTTT
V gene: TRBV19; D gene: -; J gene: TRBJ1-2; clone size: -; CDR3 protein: CASSIAGVDYGYTF; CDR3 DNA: TGTGCCAGTAGTATAGCAGGGGTAGACTATGGCTACACCTTC
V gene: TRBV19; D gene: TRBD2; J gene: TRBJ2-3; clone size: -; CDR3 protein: CASSLLAGGLTDTQYF; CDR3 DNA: TGTGCCAGTAGTCTGTTAGCGGGGGGGCTCACAGATACGCAGTATTTT
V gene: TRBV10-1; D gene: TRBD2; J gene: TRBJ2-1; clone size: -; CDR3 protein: CASSPAGDNEQFF; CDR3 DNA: TGCGCCAGCAGCCCCGCGGGGGACAATGAGCAGTTCTTC
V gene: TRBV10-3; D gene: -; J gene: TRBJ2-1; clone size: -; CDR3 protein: CAINLSGPRSGNEQFF; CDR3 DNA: TGTGCCATCAATCTCAGCGGACCCCGATCAGGCAATGAGCAGTTCTTC